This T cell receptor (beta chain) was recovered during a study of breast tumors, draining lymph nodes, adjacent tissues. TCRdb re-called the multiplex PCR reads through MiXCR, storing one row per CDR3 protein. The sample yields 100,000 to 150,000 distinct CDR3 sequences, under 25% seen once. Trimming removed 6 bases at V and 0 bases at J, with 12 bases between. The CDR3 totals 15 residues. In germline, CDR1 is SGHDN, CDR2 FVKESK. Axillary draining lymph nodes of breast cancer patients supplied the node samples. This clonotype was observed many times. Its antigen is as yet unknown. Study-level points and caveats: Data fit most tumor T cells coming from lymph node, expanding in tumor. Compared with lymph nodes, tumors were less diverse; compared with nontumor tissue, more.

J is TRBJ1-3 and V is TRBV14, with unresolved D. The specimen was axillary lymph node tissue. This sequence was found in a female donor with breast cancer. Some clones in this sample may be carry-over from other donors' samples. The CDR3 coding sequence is TGTGCCAGCAGTGAGCTTGTGACCTCTGGAAACACCATATATTTT. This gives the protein CASSELVTSGNTIYF.